The 8 T cell receptor beta chains reported below all come from one sample, sequenced in a study of chemoradiotherapy in HPV16-positive cancers. Clones were sequenced by immunoSEQ multiplex PCR, and TCRdb holds only the in-frame ones, with some missing. Here the sample spans fewer than 40,000 clones, around three quarters being singletons. Specimen: blood, collected from a patient who underwent chemoradiotherapy. The receptors come from a human donor with HPV-associated anogenital cancer.

The sample holds a few counts of this clone. CDR3 sequence: CASSDTGEYGYTF. CDR3 DNA sequence: TGTGCCAGCAGTGATACAGGGGAGTATGGCTACACCTTC. The V and J genes are TRBV6-1 and TRBJ1-2, with 7 bases that match TRBD1. The germline CDR1 and CDR2 sequences are MNHNS and SASEGT. V shed 3 bases and J 5 bases; nucleotides not matched to a gene: 3. The CDR3 has 13 residues.

This rearrangement joins TRBV30 to TRBJ1-1; 8 nucleotides match TRBD1. Germline CDR1 reads GTSNPN; CDR2 reads SVGIG (reference sequence). The CDR3 runs to 13 residues. The ends lost 5 bases at V and 4 bases at J; junction bases unmatched: 6. The CDR3 spells CAWVDRVGTEAFF. CDR3 in DNA: TGTGCCTGGGTGGACAGGGTGGGCACTGAAGCTTTCTTT.

The sample holds a few counts of this clone. The chain is built from TRBV18 and TRBJ1-2, with TRBD1 identical over 9 bases. The V segment lost 3 bases and the J segment 10 bases; nucleotides outside the gene matches: 3. Germline loops: CDR1 KGHSH, CDR2 LQKENI. CDR3 size: 12 residues. CDR3 DNA sequence: TGTGCCAGCTCACCGACAGGGGGGGACTACACCTTC. Translated: CASSPTGGDYTF.

The chain couples TRBV6-1 to TRBJ1-2; 9 bases match TRBD1. With 7 bases clipped from V and 8 bases from J, the junction kept 8 bases outside the gene matches. The germline CDR1 and CDR2 sequences are MNHNS and SASEGT. This CDR3 comprises 13 residues. DNA of the CDR3: TGTGCCAGCACCGGACAGGGGTTGAAAGGCTACACCTTC. Translated: CASTGQGLKGYTF.

The rearrangement uses TRBV19 and TRBJ1-1; TRBD1 might be the D (5 bases). The CDR3 totals 15 residues. Germline lookup yields CDR1 LNHDA and CDR2 SQIVND (reference sequence). Trimming cost V 7 bases and J 5 bases, with 20 bases left between them. CDR3 coding DNA: TGTGCCAGTACCTGGGGACTGGGGGGAGGGACTGAAGCTTTCTTT. Its translation: CASTWGLGGGTEAFF.

The sample holds one count of this clone. The genes are TRBV5-5 and TRBJ2-7, with 9 bases fitting TRBD2. CDR1 and CDR2 (germline): SGHKS, YYEKEE (reference sequence). With 5 bases clipped from V and 4 bases from J, the junction kept 10 bases outside the gene matches. The CDR3 length is 15 residues. The CDR3 DNA reads as TGTGCCAGCAGAACCCGACTAGCGGAATTTTACGAGCAGTACTTC. Protein product: CASRTRLAEFYEQYF.

This chain joins TRBV7-2 and TRBJ1-1; D might be TRBD1 (6 bases). Trimming removed 1 base at V and 2 bases at J, with 14 bases between. The germline gives CDR1 SGHTA, CDR2 FQGNSA. CDR3 length: 16 residues. The CDR3 sequence: CASSLELRTVNTEAFF. DNA for the CDR3: TGTGCCAGCAGCTTAGAATTAAGGACAGTCAACACTGAAGCTTTCTTT.

CDR3 sequence (DNA): TGTGCCAGTAGTACCCCCGATTTGAGTGAGCAGTACTTC. Translated, it gives CASSTPDLSEQYF. The V call is TRBV19, the J call TRBJ2-7; D gene unclear. CDR3 length: 13 amino acids. CDR1 and CDR2 (germline): LNHDA, SQIVND (reference sequence). V shed 4 bases and J shed 7 bases, with 14 bases lying between them.